The clone carrying this T cell receptor beta chain was detected only once. This record comes from a study of shared clonotypes between healthy human individuals. CD8 cells regarded as naive lacked CD45RO, were positively chosen for CCR7, and omitted terminally differentiated effector memory CD45RA+ cells. Germline lookup yields CDR1 MNHNS and CDR2 SASEGT. The CDR3 totals 15 residues. Trimming cost V 4 bases and J 3 bases, with 15 bases left between them. The method was immunoSEQ multiplex PCR; TCRdb's version includes in-frame clones alone and lacks a portion of them. The sample has roughly 890,000 clones, roughly 92% seen once; the top ten hold approximately 25%.

This clonotype originated in a man aged 25-45 years in good health. The V call is TRBV6-1, the J call TRBJ1-2, with D perhaps matching TRBD1 (5 bases). Material for sequencing was naive CD8+ T cells sorted from blood. The CDR3 is CASSGGDRPDYGYTF. CDR3 DNA: TGTGCCAGCAGTGGGGGGGATCGGCCGGACTATGGCTACACCTTC.